This T cell receptor (beta chain) is from a study of identical twins. Findings and caveats of the study: Abundant beta clonotypes from cord blood bore fewer insertions; memory repertoires lacked this pattern.

One entry per CDR3 protein, called by TCRdb with MiXCR from the 5' RACE reads. The sample lists some 190,000 distinct CDR3 sequences, more than 15% occurring once. Comments on this clonotype: What it binds is unknown.

Trimming removed 1 base from V and 7 bases from J; junction bases left unmatched: 8. The CDR3 spans 16 residues. The germline V gene has CDR1 LGHNA and CDR2 YSLEER. The data also belong to a second study, concerning T cells expressing NK-cell markers. This second report adds: HCMV seropositivity characterized seven of the eight sequenced donors, and seronegativity one. Dominant NKG2C+ clonotype frequencies of roughly 1.0-7.5% of CD8+ T cells were measured in six or seven donors.

The sequence derives from a woman in her late teens or twenties in good health. The chain employs TRBV4-3 and TRBJ2-7; 12 bases are shared with TRBD2. Material for sequencing was CD8+ T cells sorted from blood. The CDR3, as DNA: TGCGCCAGCAGCCAAGCCCTAGCGGGAGGGCCGCGGGAGCAGTACTTC. Amino acid sequence: CASSQALAGGPREQYF.